This T cell receptor beta chain emerged from a study of T cells expressing NK-cell markers. Study context: From sorted CD3+CD56+NKG2C+, CD3+CD56+NKG2C- and CD3+CD56-NKG2C+ T cells came the TCR beta repertoires.

TCRdb re-called the 5' RACE reads and gives one entry per CDR3 protein, without DNA. With 300,000 to 450,000 distinct CDR3 sequences in the sample, the ten largest clones hold around 5%. Whole-study findings and limits: NKG2C+ dominant clonotype frequencies in 5 or 6 donors were roughly 1.0-7.5% of CD8+ T cells.

On this clonotype itself: Antigen: not known.

This TCR came from a man aged 18-69 years in good health. Material: blood T cells: a sorted CD56 or NKG2C T cell subset, CD4+ or CD8+ T cells, or bulk PBMC T cells (not recorded which).

The CDR3 reads CAISEVRAGTEAFF. This chain links TRBV10-3 with TRBJ1-1. Germline lookup yields CDR1 ENHRY and CDR2 SYGVKD. The CDR3 has 14 amino acids.